The 17 T cell receptor beta chains listed next were all sequenced from one sample in a study of control samples from healthy donors and cancer patients. This table comes from immunoSEQ multiplex PCR, and its TCRdb copy is limited to in-frame clones, with some not included. The sample has roughly 450,000 clones, approximately 90% seen once. Sequencing was carried out using PBMCs. These receptors all come from a man aged 40-55 years with head and neck cancer.

V gene TRBV7-3 combines with J gene TRBJ2-1; 11 positions match TRBD2. The CDR3 covers 17 residues. With V trimmed by 4 bases and J by 3 bases, 8 bases remained unmatched. Per the germline V gene, CDR1 is SGHTA and CDR2 is FQGTGA. The CDR3 DNA sequence: TGTGCCAGCAGCTCAACTTCTAGCGGGGGGAGCTACAATGAGCAGTTCTTC. Protein product: CASSSTSSGGSYNEQFF.

The CDR3 reads CASSYANEQFF. CDR3 nucleotides: TGTGCCAGCAGTTACGCCAATGAGCAGTTCTTC. This rearrangement joins TRBV6-6 to TRBJ2-1; D remains ambiguous. V was trimmed by 2 bases and J by 6 bases, leaving 2 bases between them. This CDR3 contains 11 residues. Germline V CDR1 and CDR2: MNHNY, SVGAGI (reference sequence).

The chain employs TRBV27 and TRBJ2-1; possibly TRBD2 for D (6 bases). V was trimmed by 6 bases and J by 3 bases, leaving 15 bases between them. CDR1 is MNHEY and CDR2 is SMNVEV in the germline V gene (reference sequence). This CDR3 has 15 amino acids. The CDR3 DNA reads TGTGCCAGCAGCTCCGGGAGAGCTGACTACAATGAGCAGTTCTTC. Its protein product is CASSSGRADYNEQFF.

The chain couples TRBV28 to TRBJ2-7; D gene unclear. The germline CDR1 and CDR2 sequences are MDHEN and SYDVKM. This CDR3 has 13 amino acids. The V gene lost 2 bases and the J gene lost 1 base, with 6 bases spanning the gap. The CDR3: CASSLEISYEQYF. In DNA, the CDR3 is TGTGCCAGCAGTTTAGAGATTTCCTACGAGCAGTACTTC.

This chain links TRBV10-3 with TRBJ1-1, with 7 bases lining up with TRBD1. V trimming: 10 bases; J trimming: 0 bases; junction bases outside the gene matches: 5. The germline CDR1 and CDR2 sequences are ENHRY and SYGVKD. CDR3 size: 13 residues. The CDR3 nucleotides are TGTGCCACCCGGGACAGTCTGAACACTGAAGCTTTCTTT. Translated: CATRDSLNTEAFF.

The rearrangement joins TRBV6-5 to TRBJ2-2; D is unclear. From germline, CDR1 is MNHEY and CDR2 SVGAGI. Deletions cut 7 bases from V and 0 bases from J, with 9 bases between. The CDR3 consists of 14 residues. The CDR3 protein is CASTAQTNTGELFF. The CDR3 DNA follows: TGTGCCAGCACAGCACAGACGAACACCGGGGAGCTGTTTTTT.

The V and J genes are TRBV9 and TRBJ2-3; 7 bases match TRBD1. CDR3 length: 15 residues. V lost 0 bases to trimming and J lost 2 bases; unmatched junction nucleotides: 3. CDR1 is SGDLS and CDR2 is YYNGEE in the germline V gene. As DNA, the CDR3 is TGTGCCAGCAGCGTAGTAGGGACAGACACAGATACGCAGTATTTT. Its translation: CASSVVGTDTDTQYF.

The V and J genes are TRBV7-6 and TRBJ1-1, with a possible D match to TRBD1 (6 bases). Trimming removed 3 bases at V and 2 bases at J, with 13 bases between. Germline V gives CDR1 SGHVS, CDR2 FNYEAQ. This CDR3 contains 15 residues. CDR3 sequence reads: CASSFSLGANTEAFF. CDR3 DNA sequence: TGTGCCAGCAGCTTTTCCCTGGGGGCCAACACTGAAGCTTTCTTT.

Concerning this clone: The sample contains more than one DNA sequence encoding this CDR3. This CDR3 reads CASSLRGNEKLFF. The CDR3, as DNA: TGTGCCAGCAGTTTACGCGGAAATGAAAAACTGTTTTTT. The rearrangement links TRBV12-3 or TRBV12-4 to TRBJ1-4; D gene uncertain. Trimming removed 2 bases at V and 5 bases at J, with 6 bases between. This CDR3 region has 13 residues.

This clone has just one count. The chain carries TRBV18 and TRBJ1-2; 10 positions agree with TRBD1. Germline loops: CDR1 KGHSH, CDR2 LQKENI. The CDR3 is made up of 15 amino acids. With V trimmed by 5 bases and J by 7 bases, 10 bases remained unmatched. The CDR3 here is CASSSIVGQGPGYTF. CDR3 in DNA: TGTGCCAGCTCATCGATCGTGGGACAGGGGCCTGGCTACACCTTC.

This chain joins TRBV18 and TRBJ1-6, with a tentative D call TRBD1 (6 bases). Looked up from germline, CDR1 is KGHSH and CDR2 is LQKENI. This CDR3 spans 17 amino acids. The ends were cut back, 4 bases at V and 6 bases at J, with 19 bases in the middle. The CDR3 DNA reads TGTGCCAGCTCACTGGGGGCCCCGCGGGGTGGTAATTCACCCCTCCACTTT. As protein: CASSLGAPRGGNSPLHF. Variable domain in full (rest from reference TRBV18 and TRBJ1-6): NAGVMQNPRHLVRRRGQEARLRCSPMKGHSHVYWYRQLPEEGLKFMVYLQKENIIDESGMPKERFSAEFPKEGPSILRIQQVVRGDSAAYFCASSLGAPRGGNSPLHFGNGTRLTVT.

This clone was seen once. V usage is TRBV24-1 and J usage is TRBJ2-1, with a tentative D call TRBD2 (5 bases). CDR1 KGHDR and CDR2 SFDVKD come from the germline V gene. V gave up 4 bases and J gave up 5 bases, with 8 bases separating them. This CDR3 spans 13 amino acids. This CDR3 reads CATSEGENNEQFF. DNA of the CDR3: TGTGCCACCAGTGAGGGAGAAAACAATGAGCAGTTCTTC.

This chain links TRBV28 with TRBJ1-6; TRBD1 might be the D (6 bases). The germline CDR1 and CDR2 sequences are MDHEN and SYDVKM. The CDR3 totals 16 residues. V was pared by 6 bases and J by 7 bases, with 19 bases between. The chain's CDR3 is CASRDPGQYYNSPLHF. The CDR3, as DNA: TGTGCCAGCAGAGATCCCGGACAGTACTACAATTCACCCCTCCACTTT. Looking up the rest from reference TRBV28 and TRBJ1-6 gives the full variable domain: DVKVTQSSRYLVKRTGEKVFLECVQDMDHENMFWYRQDPGLGLRLIYFSYDVKMKEKGDIPEGYSVSREKKERFSLILESASTNQTSMYLCASRDPGQYYNSPLHFGNGTRLTVT.

This chain joins TRBV6-1 and TRBJ2-1, with D possibly being TRBD2 (6 bases). The V and J ends lost 2 bases and 5 bases respectively, with 10 bases between them. The CDR3 is made up of 14 amino acids. Germline V CDR1 and CDR2: MNHNS, SASEGT. For the CDR3, the DNA is TGTGCCAGCAGTGAATCCTTAGCGGACAATGAGCAGTTCTTC. This codes for CASSESLADNEQFF.

This clone was seen a single time. The chain couples TRBV9 to TRBJ2-1; 8 bases map to TRBD1. This CDR3 is built from 16 residues. Germline-derived CDR1 and CDR2 are SGDLS and YYNGEE. Trimming cost V 4 bases and J 8 bases; bases outside gene matches: 14. The CDR3 nucleotides are TGTGCCAGCAGCAGCCCACCGGACAGGGCGATGGATGAGCAGTTCTTC. It yields the protein CASSSPPDRAMDEQFF.

The chain joins TRBV28 to TRBJ1-1; tentative D call: TRBD1 (5 bases). This CDR3 has 14 amino acids. Germline values: CDR1 MDHEN, CDR2 SYDVKM. Trimming removed 2 bases at V and 5 bases at J, with 12 bases between. The CDR3 protein is CASSLNQGWTEAFF. For the CDR3, the DNA is TGTGCCAGCAGTTTAAATCAGGGATGGACTGAAGCTTTCTTT.

The gene calls are TRBV15 and TRBJ2-3, with D possibly being TRBD1 (5 bases). The V gene's germline CDR1 is LNHNV and CDR2 YYDKDF (reference sequence). The ends were cut back, 4 bases at V and 5 bases at J, with 13 bases in the middle. The CDR3 covers 14 residues. CDR3 loop: CATSKGRAEDTQYF. The CDR3 DNA is TGTGCCACCAGCAAGGGCAGGGCGGAAGATACGCAGTATTTT.